This paragraph reports one T cell receptor beta chain. This sample was taken from a study of beta chain features in type 1 diabetes. Overall study context: Age, gender, cell numbers and subset yield matched between patients and controls.

CDR3 length equals 15 residues. Trimming at V came to 2 bases and at J to 4 bases, leaving 6 bases not matched to a gene. The germline V gene encodes CDR1 SGHDT and CDR2 YYEEEE. Sequenced material consisted of expressed TCRB transcripts (all of the isolated RNA was reverse transcribed). The repertoire was sequenced with immunoSEQ multiplex PCR; TCRdb's copy has only in-frame clones and lacks some. In the table there are some 270,000 clones, around an eighth of which are singletons. J is TRBJ2-5 and V is TRBV5-6; 9 bases fit TRBD2. The TCR comes from a woman in her thirties or forties in good health. Sequencing input: naive CD4+ T cells from blood. CDR3 bases: TGTGCCAGCAGCTTCGGCGGGGGGGCTGTAGAGACCCAGTACTTC. It yields the protein CASSFGGGAVETQYF.